A single sample is the source of the 27 T cell receptor beta chains below, sequenced in a study of T cells in Graves' hyperthyroidism and ophthalmopathy (dated by TCRdb to the late 2010s). Library preparation was by multiplex PCR. The listed sequencing device is Illumina HiSeq 2000. The TCR beta CDR3 regions were amplified from the RNA transcripts. A first-round RT-PCR of the TCR CDR3 used the HTBI primer set with the Qiagen OneStep RT-PCR kit. TCRdb's own reprocessing of the public reads used fastp at Q25 and MiXCR and kept productive beta chains. CDR3 protein sequences are deduplicated, and each keeps its most common genes and DNA. For this sample there are more than 300,000 distinct CDR3 sequences; approximately 17% appear just once. Of the sample, 35% to 50% falls within the top ten clones. The sequenced material came from blood. These receptor sequences come from a man between 18 and 35 years old with Graves' ophthalmopathy.

This clonotype has a handful of counts. The V call is TRBV7-8, the J call TRBJ2-1; TRBD2 might be the D (7 bases). In germline, CDR1 is SGHVS, CDR2 FQNEAQ. CDR3 length equals 15 residues. V shed 7 bases and J shed 1 base, with 14 bases lying between them. CDR3 protein: CASNQGRVSYNEQFF. DNA of the CDR3: TGTGCCAGCAACCAGGGGAGGGTATCCTACAATGAGCAGTTCTTC.

This clonotype was observed many times. The rearrangement joins TRBV6-2 or TRBV6-3 to TRBJ1-5, with TRBD1 matching 7 bases. Per germline, CDR1 MNHEY and CDR2 SVGEGT. The junction had 17 bases not matched to a gene; V was cut back by 6 bases and J by 3 bases. This CDR3 has 18 amino acids. CDR3 residues: CASSHSNLADRDNQPQHF. CDR3 DNA sequence: TGTGCCAGCAGCCACTCGAACCTCGCAGACAGGGACAATCAGCCCCAGCATTTT.

This clonotype was counted between two and nine times. The V gene is TRBV19, the J gene TRBJ1-5; weak D call: TRBD1 (6 bases). The CDR3 has 16 residues. Trimming cost V 6 bases and J 2 bases, with 17 bases left between them. Per germline, CDR1 LNHDA and CDR2 SQIVND (reference sequence). The CDR3 region has the DNA TGTGCCAGTAGCTCTCCTCCAGGGGCTGGCAATCAGCCCCAGCATTTT. It is translated as CASSSPPGAGNQPQHF.

In its sample, this clonotype was seen many times. V gene TRBV27 combines with J gene TRBJ2-1, with 11 bases identical to TRBD2. This CDR3 has 16 amino acids. With V trimmed by 0 bases and J by 8 bases, 6 bases remained unmatched. The germline V gene encodes CDR1 MNHEY and CDR2 SMNVEV (reference sequence). The CDR3 reads CASSLSGLAGGHEQFF. DNA of the CDR3: TGTGCCAGCAGTTTATCCGGACTAGCGGGCGGCCATGAGCAGTTCTTC.

The chain joins TRBV10-2 to TRBJ2-7, with D possibly being TRBD1 (6 bases). This CDR3 contains 16 residues. V gave up 9 bases and J gave up 2 bases, with 23 bases separating them. CDR1 is WSHSY and CDR2 is SAAADI in the germline V gene. CDR3 in amino acids: CASRVGAGRFPYEQYF. The CDR3 DNA follows: TGCGCCAGTCGTGTGGGGGCCGGTCGCTTCCCCTACGAGCAGTACTTC.

A few counts support this clonotype. The rearrangement joins TRBV3-1 to TRBJ2-1; TRBD1 matches 7 bases. The CDR3 sequence is 15 residues long. Trimming took 2 bases from V and 5 from J; bases not matched to a gene: 6. CDR1 and CDR2 (germline): LGHDT, YNNKEL (reference sequence). This chain's CDR3 is CASSQRQGVDNEQFF. Written as DNA, the CDR3 is TGTGCCAGCAGCCAAAGACAGGGTGTGGACAATGAGCAGTTCTTC.

This clonotype turned up a few times. This chain connects TRBV6-1 to TRBJ2-7; D is uncertain. The CDR3 is made up of 12 amino acids. With 5 bases removed from V and 4 bases from J, the gap between germline ends came to 9 bases. The germline V gene encodes CDR1 MNHNS and CDR2 SASEGT. This CDR3 is CASSPLRYEQYF. The CDR3 DNA is TGTGCCAGCAGTCCGCTCCGATACGAGCAGTACTTC.

The rearrangement links TRBV19 to TRBJ2-3; D remains unclear. CDR1 is LNHDA and CDR2 is SQIVND in the germline V gene (reference sequence). Trimming took off 4 bases at V and 7 bases at J, with 15 bases between the two ends. The CDR3 is 14 amino acids. CDR3 sequence: CASSTHGDGNTQYF. Here the CDR3 DNA reads TGTGCCAGTAGTACACACGGAGATGGGAATACGCAGTATTTT.

This clonotype was found many times. The V gene is TRBV6-6, the J gene TRBJ2-5; tentative D call: TRBD2 (6 bases). Germline V gene sequence: CDR1 MNHNY, CDR2 SVGAGI (reference sequence). Trimming removed 2 bases at V and 5 bases at J, with 6 bases between. The CDR3 runs to 12 residues. The CDR3 DNA sequence: TGTGCCAGCAGTTACGGGGGGGAGACCCAGTACTTC. It yields the protein CASSYGGETQYF.

J is TRBJ2-7 and V is TRBV25-1; TRBD1 matches 9 bases. The CDR3 is 15 residues long. CDR1 MGHDK and CDR2 SYGVNS come from the germline V gene. Trimming cost V 0 bases and J 6 bases; bases outside gene matches: 6. CDR3 DNA sequence: TGTGCCAGCAGTGAATACGGGACAGGGACGGGCGAGCAGTACTTC. As protein: CASSEYGTGTGEQYF.

There are many counts of this clonotype. The J gene is TRBJ1-1, the V gene TRBV29-1; tentatively, D is TRBD1 (6 bases). Germline V lookup: CDR1 SQVTM, CDR2 ANQGSEA. The CDR3 is made up of 14 amino acids. The ends were cut back, 3 bases at V and 4 bases at J, with 15 bases in the middle. CDR3 sequence reads: CSVERQALGTEAFF. In nucleotides, the CDR3 is TGCAGCGTTGAGAGACAGGCGTTGGGCACTGAAGCTTTCTTT. The full variable domain, its missing parts supplied by reference TRBV29-1 and TRBJ1-1, is SAVISQKPSRDICQRGTSLTIQCQVDSQVTMMFWYRQQPGQSLTLIATANQGSEATYESGFVIDKFPISRPNLTFSTLTVSNMSPEDSSIYLCSVERQALGTEAFFGQGTRLTVV.

In its sample, this clonotype was seen many times. The J gene is TRBJ2-3, the V gene TRBV7-9; the D gene is possibly TRBD1 (5 bases). The germline CDR1 and CDR2 sequences are SEHNR and FQNEAQ (reference sequence). The V end lost 5 bases, the J end lost 3 bases, and 12 bases lay between the germline ends. This CDR3 region has 14 residues. The CDR3, as DNA: TGTGCCAGCAGCCCTACCACAGGAACAGATACGCAGTATTTT. Translating it yields CASSPTTGTDTQYF.

The chain is built from TRBV2 and TRBJ1-1; 10 positions match TRBD1. The trim removed 6 bases at V and 6 bases at J, leaving 13 bases unmatched. The germline V gene has CDR1 SNHLY and CDR2 FYNNEI. The CDR3 is 16 amino acids. The DNA of the CDR3 is TGTGCCAGCAGCGCCCACCGGGACAGGGGAGTCCCTGAAGCTTTCTTT. Protein sequence: CASSAHRDRGVPEAFF.

This clonotype was seen at least ten times. The V and J genes are TRBV11-2 and TRBJ1-2, with 8 nucleotides matching TRBD1. Germline V lookup: CDR1 SGHAT, CDR2 FQNNGV. This CDR3 is 17 amino acids long. The trim removed 2 bases at V and 0 bases at J, leaving 8 bases unmatched. The CDR3: CASSLKPRTGTNYGYTF. The CDR3 DNA is TGTGCCAGCAGCTTAAAACCTCGGACAGGGACTAACTATGGCTACACCTTC.

This clonotype has a count of ten or more. The chain joins TRBV27 to TRBJ1-5; TRBD1 matches at 11 bases. CDR1 and CDR2 from the germline V gene are MNHEY and SMNVEV (reference sequence). The junction had 8 bases not matched to a gene; V was cut back by 5 bases and J by 2 bases. The CDR3 has 17 amino acids. In nucleotides, the CDR3 is TGTGCCAGCAGTCCGCGGACAGGGGGCATGGGCAATCAGCCCCAGCATTTT. This gives the protein CASSPRTGGMGNQPQHF.

This clonotype showed up many times. The chain combines TRBV20-1 with TRBJ1-5, with a tentative D call TRBD1 (6 bases). Trimming took off 3 bases at V and 3 bases at J, with 12 bases between the two ends. CDR3 length: 14 residues. Germline V CDR1 and CDR2: DFQATT, SNEGSKA (reference sequence). CDR3 loop: CSASPTGPNQPQHF. The CDR3 region has the DNA TGCAGTGCTAGCCCGACAGGCCCCAATCAGCCCCAGCATTTT.

At least ten counts were recorded for this clonotype. The junction differs from germline at one of its ends, possibly a read error. This rearrangement joins TRBV20-1 to TRBJ2-7; D is uncertain. The V gene's germline CDR1 is DFQATT and CDR2 SNEGSKA (reference sequence). This CDR3 region has 16 residues. In DNA form, the CDR3 reads TGCAGTGCTAGAGATTTAAGAGACCCATCCTCCAACGAGCAGTACTTC. It yields the protein CSARDLRDPSSNEQYF.

This clonotype was counted ten times or more. The gene calls are TRBV11-3 and TRBJ1-5; D is possibly TRBD1 (5 bases). The germline V and J ends were trimmed by 0 bases and 4 bases, with 16 bases remaining between them. The CDR3 is 17 residues long. The germline gives CDR1 SGHNT, CDR2 YENEEA. CDR3 amino acids: CASSLDHGGVRNQPQHF. The CDR3 DNA sequence: TGTGCCAGCAGCTTAGATCATGGGGGAGTACGGAATCAGCCCCAGCATTTT. Looking up the rest from reference TRBV11-3 and TRBJ1-5 gives the full variable domain: EAGVVQSPRYKIIEKKQPVAFWCNPISGHNTLYWYLQNLGQGPELLIRYENEEAVDDSQLPKDRFSAERLKGVDSTLKIQPAELGDSAVYLCASSLDHGGVRNQPQHFGDGTRLSIL.

This clonotype was observed at least ten times. The V and J genes are TRBV2 and TRBJ2-7; D is possibly TRBD1 or TRBD2 (5 bases each). Trimming left V 1 base short and J 6 bases short, with 7 bases between. The germline V gene has CDR1 SNHLY and CDR2 FYNNEI. The CDR3 totals 12 residues. The CDR3 DNA reads TGTGCCAGCAGTGAAGACGGGGCCGAGCAGTACTTC. It encodes CASSEDGAEQYF.

As DNA, the CDR3 is TGTGCCAGCATCTCCGGGACAGGGACGGACCAGCCCCAGCATTTT. The encoded protein is CASISGTGTDQPQHF. The V gene is TRBV6-1, the J gene TRBJ1-5; 9 nucleotides line up with TRBD1. The V gene's germline CDR1 is MNHNS and CDR2 SASEGT. This CDR3 has 15 residues. Trimming removed 7 bases from V and 7 bases from J; junction bases left unmatched: 11.

This clonotype was observed at least ten times. The chain recombines TRBV2 with TRBJ2-5; the match to TRBD1 covers 7 bases. Losses at the gene ends were 6 bases for V and 1 base for J; bases not matched to a gene: 5. Germline V gene data show CDR1 as SNHLY and CDR2 as FYNNEI. The CDR3 extends over 14 amino acids. The CDR3 nucleotides read TGTGCCAGCAGACGGGACAGTCTCCAAGAGACCCAGTACTTC. It codes for CASRRDSLQETQYF.

The chain carries TRBV5-1 and TRBJ2-5; possibly TRBD1 or TRBD2 for D (5 bases each). Germline assignment: CDR1 SGHRS and CDR2 YFSETQ. The V gene lost 4 bases and the J gene lost 4 bases, with 11 bases spanning the gap. CDR3 length: 13 amino acids. CDR3 in DNA: TGCGCCAGCAGCCGGGGCAGCTCAGAGACCCAGTACTTC. It is translated as CASSRGSSETQYF. The full variable domain, its missing parts supplied by reference TRBV5-1 and TRBJ2-5, is KAGVTQTPRYLIKTRGQQVTLSCSPISGHRSVSWYQQTPGQGLQFLFEYFSETQRNKGNFPGRFSGRQFSNSRSEMNVSTLELGDSALYLCASSRGSSETQYFGPGTRLLVL.

The V and J genes are TRBV4-1 and TRBJ1-1, with D possibly TRBD1 on 5 matching bases. Germline V gene data show CDR1 as MGHRA and CDR2 as YSYEKL. The V gene lost 10 bases and the J gene lost 3 bases, with 18 bases spanning the gap. The CDR3 totals 14 residues. The CDR3 DNA sequence: TGCGCCACCACCCCAGGGCGGAGGGACACTGAAGCTTTCTTT. Its protein product is CATTPGRRDTEAFF.

In this sample, this clonotype turned up many times. This rearrangement joins TRBV5-1 to TRBJ1-2; tentative D call: TRBD1 (6 bases). The CDR3 extends over 15 amino acids. V was pared by 0 bases and J by 6 bases, with 15 bases between. Germline CDR1 is SGHRS and CDR2 is YFSETQ. CDR3 sequence reads: CASSLVVGGQDGYTF. DNA of the CDR3: TGCGCCAGCAGCTTGGTCGTCGGGGGGCAGGATGGCTACACCTTC.

The V gene is TRBV7-9, the J gene TRBJ2-7; the D is unclear. CDR1 and CDR2 (germline): SEHNR, FQNEAQ (reference sequence). V dropped 3 bases and J dropped 3 bases, with 12 bases sitting between them. CDR3 length: 14 amino acids. CDR3 coding DNA: TGTGCCAGCAGCTTCTTGGCGCTCGGCTACGAGCAGTACTTC. This translates into CASSFLALGYEQYF.

A few counts support this clonotype. The V and J genes are TRBV5-1 and TRBJ2-7, with D perhaps being TRBD1 or TRBD2 (5 bases each). Trimming cost V 0 bases and J 5 bases, with 15 bases left between them. The germline V gene has CDR1 SGHRS and CDR2 YFSETQ. This CDR3 comprises 15 residues. The chain's CDR3 is CASSLAGTARDEQYF. In DNA, the CDR3 is TGCGCCAGCAGCTTGGCCGGGACCGCGCGGGACGAGCAGTACTTC.

This clonotype occurred many times. The chain is built from TRBV5-1 and TRBJ2-4; D may be TRBD2 (6 bases). This CDR3 region has 14 residues. Trimming removed 3 bases from V and 4 bases from J, with 11 bases in between. CDR1 and CDR2 from the germline V gene are SGHRS and YFSETQ. The CDR3 loop is CASSSGLVKNIQYF. Here the CDR3 DNA reads TGCGCCAGCAGCTCGGGACTGGTAAAAAACATTCAGTACTTC.